This T cell receptor (beta chain) was captured by sequencing in a study of cytomegalovirus exposure and HLA in healthy donors. The CDR3 totals 15 residues. Per germline, CDR1 SGHNT and CDR2 YENEEA. Losses at the gene ends were 5 bases for V and 2 bases for J; bases not matched to a gene: 6. The PCR ran on 60 Vbeta and 13 Jbeta primers. Only in-frame clones appear in the TCRdb table, and some are missing; sequencing was by immunoSEQ multiplex PCR. The sample has about 110,000 clones, around 75% seen once. The receptor's source is a woman aged 30 to 39 in good health and CMV-seronegative. The chain links TRBV11-3 to TRBJ1-2; 9 bases line up with TRBD1. Sequenced: PBMCs. The CDR3 DNA reads TGTGCCAGCAGCCCACAGGGGGCGCAGAACTATGGCTACACCTTC. This codes for CASSPQGAQNYGYTF.